This TCR beta chain was profiled in a study of human T cells and chemical hapten exposure. For the study at large: The variation in per-sample TCR yields arose mainly from small differences in pooled library volumes.

This clonotype was seen ten or more times. Time point indicated: patch test 1, 2 weeks after DPC sensitization. Treatment in this sample: therapeutic diphenylcyclopropenone sensitization with weekly scalp DPC. In TCRdb, the RACE reads were re-called with MiXCR into one record per CDR3 protein. The table includes about 120,000 distinct CDR3 sequences, about 12% detected once. V gave up 4 bases and J gave up 3 bases, with 7 bases separating them. Per germline, CDR1 SQVTM and CDR2 ANQGSEA. The CDR3 extends over 12 amino acids. This receptor was obtained from a woman aged 50 to 65 with alopecia areata. Some clones in this sample may be carry-over from other donors' samples. This rearrangement joins TRBV29-1 to TRBJ2-4, with D hard to call. The starting material was whole blood, obtained in connection with sensitization to the hapten diphenylcyclopropenone (DPC). The CDR3 is CSVGGIKNIQYF. The CDR3 DNA reads as TGCAGCGTTGGGGGAATCAAAAACATTCAGTACTTC.